The 8 T cell receptor beta chains in this list originate from one sample, sequenced in a study of beta chain features in type 1 diabetes. These receptors lack a known antigen. The whole isolated RNA underwent reverse transcription, so sequencing captured expressed TCRB transcripts. Sequencing was performed with immunoSEQ multiplex PCR; in TCRdb, only in-frame clones are kept and a portion is missing. The table records approximately 250,000 clones, roughly 17% of them present only once. The study, taken as a whole, reports: People with Type 1 diabetes carried modestly yet significantly shorter TCRB CDR3s in all four CD4+ subsets.

The sample taken for sequencing was naive CD4+ T cells from blood. These receptors came from a man aged 25-45 years with type 1 diabetes.

The gene calls are TRBV4-3 and TRBJ2-5, with D maybe TRBD1 (7 bases). V was trimmed by 0 bases and J by 0 bases, leaving 14 bases between them. Germline V gives CDR1 LGHNA, CDR2 YSLEER. The CDR3 is made up of 17 amino acids. CDR3 sequence reads: CASSQDAGQRYQETQYF. For the CDR3, the DNA is TGCGCCAGCAGCCAAGATGCGGGACAGAGATACCAAGAGACCCAGTACTTC.

The DNA for the CDR3 is TGCAGCGTTGGGCCTGGGACTAGCGGGATCTACAATGAGCAGTTCTTC. It codes for CSVGPGTSGIYNEQFF. This chain joins TRBV29-1 and TRBJ2-1; 13 bases map to TRBD2. The CDR3 contains 16 residues. V lost 4 bases and J lost 3; bases outside the gene matches: 6. CDR1 is SQVTM and CDR2 is ANQGSEA in the germline V gene.

A note on this clone: The same CDR3 also results from other DNA sequences found in this sample. The chain joins TRBV29-1 to TRBJ2-1; TRBD2 matches at 11 bases. The V gene end was trimmed by 6 bases and the J gene end by 3 bases; junction bases not matched to a gene: 4. Germline CDR1 reads SQVTM; CDR2 reads ANQGSEA. The CDR3 runs to 14 residues. The CDR3 loop reads CSVAGTSGYNEQFF. For the CDR3, the DNA is TGCAGCGTGGCCGGGACTAGCGGCTACAATGAGCAGTTCTTC.

V and J are TRBV4-2 and TRBJ2-1, with D uncertain. V was trimmed by 4 bases and J by 2 bases, leaving 15 bases between them. This CDR3 has 16 amino acids. Germline V lookup: CDR1 LGHNA, CDR2 YNFKEQ. The CDR3 nucleotides are TGTGCCAGCAGCCCGAGACGGACCGGCGCCTACAATGAGCAGTTCTTC. This translates into CASSPRRTGAYNEQFF.

The chain uses TRBV14 and TRBJ1-1; D not certain. From germline, CDR1 is SGHDN and CDR2 FVKESK. The CDR3 has 11 residues. The germline V and J ends were trimmed by 8 bases and 6 bases, with 10 bases remaining between them. CDR3 region: CASGSWAEAFF. CDR3 nucleotides: TGTGCCAGCGGATCCTGGGCTGAAGCTTTCTTT.

The rearrangement uses TRBV2 and TRBJ2-4; no clear D. The V end lost 3 bases, the J end lost 0 bases, and 12 bases lay between the germline ends. Per the germline V gene, CDR1 is SNHLY and CDR2 is FYNNEI. This CDR3 contains 16 residues. The chain's CDR3 is CASSENSLLAKNIQYF. CDR3 bases: TGTGCCAGCAGTGAGAACAGCCTGTTAGCCAAAAACATTCAGTACTTC. The full variable domain, completed using reference TRBV2 and TRBJ2-4, is EPEVTQTPSHQVTQMGQEVILRCVPISNHLYFYWYRQILGQKVEFLVSFYNNEISEKSEIFDDQFSVERPDGSNFTLKIRSTKLEDSAMYFCASSENSLLAKNIQYFGAGTRLSVL.

This clone appeared a few times. The chain has TRBV29-1 and TRBJ1-2, with a tentative D call TRBD1 (5 bases). Deletions cut 7 bases from V and 4 bases from J, with 13 bases between. This CDR3 has 12 residues. CDR1 and CDR2 (germline): SQVTM, ANQGSEA. The CDR3 sequence is CSAPLGGYGYTF. The CDR3 nucleotides are TGCAGCGCTCCACTCGGGGGCTATGGCTACACCTTC.

J is TRBJ2-5 and V is TRBV9; perhaps TRBD2 as D (5 bases). Germline V gene sequence: CDR1 SGDLS, CDR2 YYNGEE. This CDR3 spans 16 amino acids. V dropped 4 bases and J dropped 4 bases, with 20 bases sitting between them. In DNA, the CDR3 is TGTGCCAGCAGCTCACTCCCACTAGGCCGTGGAGAGACCCAGTACTTC. Translating gives CASSSLPLGRGETQYF.